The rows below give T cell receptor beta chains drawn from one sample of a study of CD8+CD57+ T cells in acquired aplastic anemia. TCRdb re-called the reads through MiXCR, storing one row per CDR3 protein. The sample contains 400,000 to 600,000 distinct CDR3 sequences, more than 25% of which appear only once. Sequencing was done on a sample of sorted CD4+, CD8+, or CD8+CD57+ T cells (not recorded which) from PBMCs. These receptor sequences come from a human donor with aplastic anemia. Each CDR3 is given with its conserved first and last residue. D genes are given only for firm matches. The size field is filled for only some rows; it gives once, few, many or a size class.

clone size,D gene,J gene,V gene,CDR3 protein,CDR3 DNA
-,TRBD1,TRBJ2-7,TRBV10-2,CASTELDRGLRYF,TGCGCCAGCACCGAACTGGACAGGGGATTACGGTACTTC
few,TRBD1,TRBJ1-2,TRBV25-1,CASSEQGASGYTF,TGTGCCAGCAGTGAGCAGGGGGCAAGTGGCTACACCTTC
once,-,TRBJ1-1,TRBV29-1,CSVADSGTANTEAFF,TGCAGCGTTGCTGACTCCGGGACGGCGAACACTGAAGCTTTCTTT
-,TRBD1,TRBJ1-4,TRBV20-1,CSASPRQGVNEKLFF,TGCAGTGCCAGCCCTCGACAGGGGGTTAATGAAAAACTGTTTTTT
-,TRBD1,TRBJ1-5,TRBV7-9,CASQMQGGNQPQHF,TGTGCCAGTCAAATGCAGGGGGGCAATCAGCCCCAGCATTTT
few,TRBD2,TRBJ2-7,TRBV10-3,CAISEGGRSWEQYF,TGTGCCATCAGTGAGGGCGGGAGGTCGTGGGAGCAGTACTTC
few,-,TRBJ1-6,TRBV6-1,CASSQSGNRNSPLHF,TGTGCCAGCAGTCAGAGCGGGAATCGGAATTCACCCCTCCACTTT
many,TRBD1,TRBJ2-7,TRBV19,CASSTTGVEQYF,TGTGCCAGTAGTACAACAGGGGTTGAGCAGTACTTC
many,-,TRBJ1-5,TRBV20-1,CSALGQPNQPQHF,TGCAGTGCTCTAGGACAGCCTAATCAGCCCCAGCATTTT
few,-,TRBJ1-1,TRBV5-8,CASSLRRMNTEAFF,TGTGCCAGCAGCTTGAGGCGGATGAACACTGAAGCTTTCTTT
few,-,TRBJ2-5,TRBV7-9,CASSSQRYQETQYF,TGTGCCAGCAGCTCTCAGAGATACCAAGAGACCCAGTACTTC
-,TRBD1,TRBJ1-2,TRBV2,CASKSGQGANYGYTF,TGTGCCAGCAAATCTGGACAGGGGGCGAACTATGGCTACACCTTC
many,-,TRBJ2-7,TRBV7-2,CASSLTDSYEQYF,TGTGCCAGCAGCTTAACGGATTCCTACGAGCAGTACTTC
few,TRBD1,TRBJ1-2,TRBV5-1,CASSLAGQGGYGYTF,TGCGCCAGCAGCTTGGCTGGACAGGGTGGCTATGGCTACACCTTC
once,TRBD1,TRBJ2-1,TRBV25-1,CASSEWDRGRNEQFF,TGTGCCAGCAGTGAATGGGACAGGGGTCGGAATGAGCAGTTCTTC
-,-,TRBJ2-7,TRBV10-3,CASNQGPNTYEQYF,TGTGCCAGCAACCAGGGACCAAACACCTACGAGCAGTACTTC
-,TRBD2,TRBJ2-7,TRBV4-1,CASSQAGGVAYEQHF,TGCGCCAGCAGCCAAGCGGGAGGGGTTGCCTACGAGCAGCACTTC
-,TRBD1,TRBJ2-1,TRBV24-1,CASSEWGGGQGKNEQFF,TGTGCCAGCAGTGAATGGGGGGGGGGACAGGGTAAAAATGAGCAGTTCTTC
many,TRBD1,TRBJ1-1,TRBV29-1,CSVVGGINTEAFF,TGCAGCGTAGTAGGGGGCATCAACACTGAAGCTTTCTTT
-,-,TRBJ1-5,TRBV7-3,CASSLIWPQVYSNQPQHF,TGTGCCAGCAGTTTAATCTGGCCCCAAGTTTATAGCAATCAGCCCCAGCATTTT
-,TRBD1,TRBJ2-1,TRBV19,CASSIVGGQASSYNEQFF,TGTGCCAGTAGTATAGTAGGAGGACAGGCAAGCTCCTACAATGAGCAGTTCTTC
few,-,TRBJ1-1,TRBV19,CASTTNGGPTEAFF,TGTGCCAGTACCACCAACGGGGGTCCCACTGAAGCTTTCTTT
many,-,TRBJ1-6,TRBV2,CASSKLFGGNSPLHF,TGTGCCAGCAGCAAGCTCTTCGGGGGTAATTCACCCCTCCACTTT
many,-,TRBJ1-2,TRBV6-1,CASSPTGRDGYTF,TGTGCCAGCAGCCCTACAGGGCGGGATGGCTACACCTTC
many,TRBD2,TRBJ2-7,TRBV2,CAGKTSGGYEQYF,TGTGCCGGAAAGACTAGCGGGGGGTACGAGCAGTACTTC
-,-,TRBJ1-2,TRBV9,CTSSRQLDEANYGYTF,TGTACCAGCTCACGTCAACTGGATGAAGCTAACTATGGCTACACCTTC
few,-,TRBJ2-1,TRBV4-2,CASSQLQPDATNINEQFF,TGTGCCAGCAGCCAATTACAACCCGACGCTACAAACATCAATGAGCAGTTCTTC